This T cell receptor beta chain was retrieved from a study of cytomegalovirus exposure and HLA in healthy donors. Study-wide findings and caveats: The authors enumerated roughly 180 TCR beta chains as linked to cytomegalovirus. Most TCR sequences proved rare, with some public TCRs found in many donors.

Clones were sequenced by immunoSEQ multiplex PCR, and TCRdb holds only the in-frame ones, with some missing. Here the sample spans 150,000 to 200,000 clones, about nine tenths being singletons. This clone was seen only a few times. Its antigen is as yet unknown. With 3 bases removed from V and 5 bases from J, the gap between germline ends came to 5 bases. The germline CDR1 and CDR2 sequences are MGHRA and YSYEKL. The CDR3 runs 11 residues. The chain employs TRBV4-1 and TRBJ2-7; D may be TRBD2 (5 bases). The sequencing sample was made of PBMCs. This receptor was taken from a young man in good health and CMV-seropositive. The CDR3 nucleotides read TGCGCCAGCAGCCACGGGAACGAGCAGTACTTC. It translates to CASSHGNEQYF.